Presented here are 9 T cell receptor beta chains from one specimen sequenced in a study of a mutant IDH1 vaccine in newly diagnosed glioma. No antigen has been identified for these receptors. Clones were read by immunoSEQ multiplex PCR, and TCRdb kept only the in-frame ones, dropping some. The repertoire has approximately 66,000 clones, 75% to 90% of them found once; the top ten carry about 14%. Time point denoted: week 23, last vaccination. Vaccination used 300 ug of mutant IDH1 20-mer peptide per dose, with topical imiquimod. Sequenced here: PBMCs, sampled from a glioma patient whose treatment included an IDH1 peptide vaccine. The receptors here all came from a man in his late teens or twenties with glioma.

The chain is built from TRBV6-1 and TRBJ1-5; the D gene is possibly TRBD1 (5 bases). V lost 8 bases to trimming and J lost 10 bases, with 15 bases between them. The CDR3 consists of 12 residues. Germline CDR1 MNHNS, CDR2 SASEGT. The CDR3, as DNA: TGTGCCAGCGCAAAACAGGTCCAACCCCAGCATTTT. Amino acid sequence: CASAKQVQPQHF.

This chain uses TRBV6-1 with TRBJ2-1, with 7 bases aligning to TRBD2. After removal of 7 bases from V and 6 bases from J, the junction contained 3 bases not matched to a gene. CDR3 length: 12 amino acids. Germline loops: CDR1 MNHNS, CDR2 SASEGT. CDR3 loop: CASTAGVNEQFF. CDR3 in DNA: TGTGCCAGCACCGCGGGAGTCAATGAGCAGTTCTTC.

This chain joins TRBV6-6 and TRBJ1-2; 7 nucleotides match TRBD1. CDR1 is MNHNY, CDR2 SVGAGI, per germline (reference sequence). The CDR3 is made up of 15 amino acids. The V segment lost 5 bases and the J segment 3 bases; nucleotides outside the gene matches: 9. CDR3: CASSTRQGQDYGYTF. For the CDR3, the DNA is TGTGCCAGCAGTACTCGACAGGGCCAAGACTATGGCTACACCTTC.

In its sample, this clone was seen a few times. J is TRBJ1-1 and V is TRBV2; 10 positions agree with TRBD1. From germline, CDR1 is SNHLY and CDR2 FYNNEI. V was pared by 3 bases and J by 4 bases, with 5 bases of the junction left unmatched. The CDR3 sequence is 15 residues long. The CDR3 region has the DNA TGTGCCAGCAGTGAGAGGACAGGGGGGGGCACTGAAGCTTTCTTT. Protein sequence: CASSERTGGGTEAFF.

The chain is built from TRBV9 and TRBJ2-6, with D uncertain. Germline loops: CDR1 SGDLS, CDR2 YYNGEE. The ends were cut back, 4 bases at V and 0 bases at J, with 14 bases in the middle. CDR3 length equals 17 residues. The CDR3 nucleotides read TGTGCCAGCAGCTATGGACGGGCGCTCTCTGGGGCCAACGTCCTGACTTTC. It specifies CASSYGRALSGANVLTF.

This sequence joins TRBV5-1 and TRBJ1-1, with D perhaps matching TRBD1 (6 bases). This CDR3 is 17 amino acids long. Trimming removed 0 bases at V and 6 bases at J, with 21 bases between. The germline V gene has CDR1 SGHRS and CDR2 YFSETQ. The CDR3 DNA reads TGCGCCAGCAGCTTGGCACAGGGCGGTATTGTTATGGCTGAAGCTTTCTTT. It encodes CASSLAQGGIVMAEAFF.

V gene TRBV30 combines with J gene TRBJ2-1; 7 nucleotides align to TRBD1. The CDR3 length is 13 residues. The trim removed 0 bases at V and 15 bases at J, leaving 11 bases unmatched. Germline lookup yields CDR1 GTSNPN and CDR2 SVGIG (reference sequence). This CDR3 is CAWSVSAGTVPFF. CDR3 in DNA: TGTGCCTGGAGTGTGTCCGCCGGGACAGTCCCGTTCTTC.

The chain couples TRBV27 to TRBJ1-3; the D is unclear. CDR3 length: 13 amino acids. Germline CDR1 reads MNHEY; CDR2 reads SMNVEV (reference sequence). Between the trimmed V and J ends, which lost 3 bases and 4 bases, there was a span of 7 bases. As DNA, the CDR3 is TGTGCCAGCAGTTTGGGGTTCGGAAACACCATATATTTT. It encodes CASSLGFGNTIYF.

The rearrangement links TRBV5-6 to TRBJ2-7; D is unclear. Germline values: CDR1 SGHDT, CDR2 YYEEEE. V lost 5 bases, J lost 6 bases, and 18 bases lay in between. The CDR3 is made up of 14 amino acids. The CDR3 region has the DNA TGTGCCAGCAGTGCCCCGGACGGCCACCGCGAGCAGTACTTC. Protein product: CASSAPDGHREQYF.